These 5 T cell receptor beta chains originate from one sample sequenced in a study of cytomegalovirus exposure and HLA in healthy donors. PCR employed 60 Vbeta and 13 Jbeta primers. Sequenced by immunoSEQ multiplex PCR; TCRdb stores in-frame clones only, minus some. Of 160,000 or so clones in the sample, approximately 85% were seen once. Input material: PBMCs. These receptor sequences come from a man aged 50 or older in good health and CMV-seropositive.

The V gene is TRBV5-1, the J gene TRBJ1-1, with D possibly TRBD1 on 6 matching bases. From germline, CDR1 is SGHRS and CDR2 YFSETQ. Trimming left V 1 base short and J 1 base short, with 11 bases between. This CDR3 has 15 residues. CDR3 DNA: TGCGCCAGCAGCTTGCGGGGGGCTGGGAACACTGAAGCTTTCTTT. It is translated as CASSLRGAGNTEAFF.

The rearrangement uses TRBV7-8 and TRBJ2-5, with 10 bases aligning to TRBD1. The junction had 6 bases not matched to a gene; V was cut back by 3 bases and J by 5 bases. This CDR3 region has 15 residues. CDR1 and CDR2 (germline): SGHVS, FQNEAQ. CDR3 DNA: TGTGCCAGCAGCTTCCGACAGGGGGCTTATGAGACCCAGTACTTC. Translated: CASSFRQGAYETQYF.

The V call is TRBV7-3, the J call TRBJ2-1; TRBD2 matches 11 bases. Trimming cost V 3 bases and J 1 base; bases outside gene matches: 8. The length of the CDR3 is 18 residues. Germline CDR1 and CDR2: SGHTA and FQGTGA. The CDR3 spells CASSLPPLAGESYNEQFF. CDR3 DNA: TGTGCCAGCAGCTTGCCCCCACTAGCGGGGGAGTCCTACAATGAGCAGTTCTTC.

The chain is built from TRBV30 and TRBJ2-3; 8 positions match TRBD2. The CDR3 sequence is 13 residues long. Germline V gene lookup returns CDR1 GTSNPN and CDR2 SVGIG (reference sequence). V lost 5 bases, J lost 0 bases, and 1 base stayed unmatched. CDR3 loop: CAWGTSSTDTQYF. The DNA for the CDR3 is TGTGCCTGGGGGACTAGTAGCACAGATACGCAGTATTTT.

The chain uses TRBV9 and TRBJ1-2; D is possibly TRBD1 (5 bases). CDR1 and CDR2 (germline): SGDLS, YYNGEE. The CDR3 loop spans 17 amino acids. V was cut by 0 bases and J by 2 bases, with 17 bases left in between. CDR3 DNA sequence: TGTGCCAGCAGCGTAGCTACGAGTGGGACTCTGAACTATGGCTACACCTTC. Its translation: CASSVATSGTLNYGYTF.